This is a list of T cell receptor beta chains from one sample in a study of shared clonotypes between healthy human individuals. Assay: immunoSEQ multiplex PCR; the TCRdb copy retains only in-frame clones and omits some. This table holds some 2,500,000 clones, 85% to 95% found once. The sample comprised naive CD4+ T cells from PBMCs. These receptors were obtained from a man aged 18 to 30 in good health. Some clones in this sample may be carry-over from other donors' samples. Both conserved end residues are part of each CDR3. The D gene is left open where the match is weak. The listing skips clone size in some rows; elsewhere it reads once, few, many or a size class.

j_call,clone_size,cdr3_length,v_call,d_call,cdr3_nt,cdr3_aa
TRBJ2-5,-,15,TRBV5-1,TRBD2,TGCGCCAGCAGTGGAGGGCGGGGGTCGATTGAGACCCAGTACTTC,CASSGGRGSIETQYF
TRBJ2-5,-,16,TRBV2,TRBD2,TGTGCCAGCAGTGTGCGGGGGGGATTAATCAAAGAGACCCAGTACTTC,CASSVRGGLIKETQYF
TRBJ1-2,-,11,TRBV7-9,-,TGTGCCAGCGGTAGAACCTATGGCTACACCTTC,CASGRTYGYTF
TRBJ2-2,-,16,TRBV10-3,TRBD2,TGTGCCATCAGTGAGAATGTAGCGGGAGCTGCCGGGGAGCTGTTTTTT,CAISENVAGAAGELFF
TRBJ1-1,-,13,TRBV6-1,-,TGTGCCAGCAGTGTAGGCGGAAACACTGAAGCTTTCTTT,CASSVGGNTEAFF
TRBJ2-1,-,17,TRBV27,TRBD2,TGTGCCAGCAGTTTACCACACTGGCGGGAGGGCTCGTATGAGCAGTTCTTC,CASSLPHWREGSYEQFF
TRBJ2-7,-,15,TRBV4-1,TRBD1,TGCGCCAGCAGCCCCGACCGGACAGGGTCCTACGAGCAGTACTTC,CASSPDRTGSYEQYF
TRBJ2-3,-,17,TRBV27,TRBD2,TGTGCCAGCAGTTTTGGGTTGTCTAGCGGGATGTTAGATACGCAGTATTTT,CASSFGLSSGMLDTQYF
TRBJ1-2,-,14,TRBV19,TRBD1,TGTGCCAGTAGTATACGACAGGGCTACTATGGCTACACCTTC,CASSIRQGYYGYTF
TRBJ1-5,-,20,TRBV6-1,-,TGTGCCAGCAGTGAAGCGCTTTGGGGACGGTCATCAGGCTTCAATCAGCCCCAGCATTTT,CASSEALWGRSSGFNQPQHF
TRBJ2-2,-,17,TRBV10-3,TRBD2,TGTGCCATCAGTGAGCGATGGACTAGCGGGGACACCGGGGAGCTGTTTTTT,CAISERWTSGDTGELFF
TRBJ2-1,-,15,TRBV19,TRBD2,TGTGCCAGTAGTCCTCTAGCGGGAGTGGGTAATGAGCAGTTCTTC,CASSPLAGVGNEQFF
TRBJ1-4,-,13,TRBV25-1,-,TGTGCCAGCAGTGTTACAGGTGGGGGAAAACTGTTTTTT,CASSVTGGGKLFF
TRBJ2-1,-,16,TRBV7-9,TRBD1,TGTGCCAGCAGCCCACGACAGGGGAGCTCCTACAATGAGCAGTTCTTC,CASSPRQGSSYNEQFF
TRBJ1-3,-,13,TRBV7-9,-,TGTGCCAGCAGCTCCGCAGGGGCACACACCATATATTTT,CASSSAGAHTIYF
TRBJ2-6,-,17,TRBV5-1,-,TGCGCCAGCAGCTCCCAGGGCTCCTTGCCTGGGGCCAACGTCCTGACTTTC,CASSSQGSLPGANVLTF
TRBJ1-1,few,13,TRBV29-1,TRBD1,TGCAGCGTTGACTGGACAGGGGGCACTGAAGCTTTCTTT,CSVDWTGGTEAFF